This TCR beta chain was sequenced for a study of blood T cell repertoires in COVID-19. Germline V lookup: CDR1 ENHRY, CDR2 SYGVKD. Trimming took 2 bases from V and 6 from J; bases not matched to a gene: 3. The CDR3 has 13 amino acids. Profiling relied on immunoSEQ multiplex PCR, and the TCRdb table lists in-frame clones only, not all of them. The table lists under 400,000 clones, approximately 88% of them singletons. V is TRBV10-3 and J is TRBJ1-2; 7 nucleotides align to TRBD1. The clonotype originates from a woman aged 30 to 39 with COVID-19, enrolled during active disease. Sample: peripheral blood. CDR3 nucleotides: TGTGCCATCAGTGAGACAGGACAGGATGGCTACACCTTC. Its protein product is CAISETGQDGYTF.